These 20 T cell receptor beta chains were all obtained from the same sample, sequenced in a study of T-cell reconstitution after alpha-beta-depleted transplantation in children. Preparation of the TCRbeta library was carried out with unique molecular identifiers. TCRdb independently ran MiXCR on the PCR reads; one entry per CDR3 protein. The sample holds hundreds of thousands of distinct CDR3 sequences, roughly 18% seen once. Source: PBMCs from the stem cell graft donor, taken from the stem cell graft. These TCRs come from a human donor who donated a stem cell graft to a child with acute lymphoblastic leukemia.

This clonotype has just one count. The V call is TRBV29-1, the J call TRBJ1-2; D may be TRBD1 (5 bases). Germline V lookup: CDR1 SQVTM, CDR2 ANQGSEA. The CDR3 length is 14 residues. The V end lost 6 bases, the J end lost 2 bases, and 16 bases lay between the germline ends. Here the CDR3 DNA reads TGCAGCGTGATCCCACAGGACAAGAACTATGGCTACACCTTC. Translation: CSVIPQDKNYGYTF.

This clonotype was counted only a few times. V is TRBV5-1 and J is TRBJ2-3; the match to TRBD2 covers 12 bases. Looked up from germline, CDR1 is SGHRS and CDR2 is YFSETQ. This CDR3 has 17 residues. V gave up 5 bases and J gave up 0 bases; unmatched junction bases: 7. CDR3 in amino acids: CASSLGLAGHSTDTQYF. The DNA of the CDR3 is TGCGCCAGCAGTTTAGGACTAGCGGGGCACAGCACAGATACGCAGTATTTT.

Of note for this clonotype: Just one base apart from a much larger clone, this may be a read error. The genes are TRBV4-2 and TRBJ2-4; 7 positions agree with TRBD2. Unmatched junction bases numbered 11, after V lost 0 bases and J lost 3 bases. The germline V gene has CDR1 LGHNA and CDR2 YNFKEQ. The CDR3 spans 18 residues. CDR3 residues: CASSQDRKVQRGKNIQYF. The DNA for the CDR3 is TGTGCCAGCAGCCAAGATCGAAAGGTACAGCGGGGCAAAAACATTCAGTACTTC.

This clonotype turned up a few times. V and J are TRBV19 and TRBJ2-1; 10 nucleotides line up with TRBD2. The CDR3 runs 15 residues. The V segment lost 5 bases and the J segment 8 bases; nucleotides outside the gene matches: 9. The germline V gene has CDR1 LNHDA and CDR2 SQIVND (reference sequence). Written as DNA, the CDR3 is TGTGCCAGTAGTCCCCCGGGACTAGCGTTTGATGAGCAGTTCTTC. It specifies CASSPPGLAFDEQFF.

V and J are TRBV5-1 and TRBJ1-2; D not certain. V was cut by 3 bases and J by 5 bases, with 8 bases left in between. Germline V CDR1 and CDR2: SGHRS, YFSETQ. The CDR3 covers 12 residues. The DNA for the CDR3 is TGCGCCAGCAGCTCGCAAGGATATGGCTACACCTTC. The encoded protein is CASSSQGYGYTF.

This chain connects TRBV20-1 to TRBJ2-3; 9 nucleotides line up with TRBD2. Germline V gene data show CDR1 as DFQATT and CDR2 as SNEGSKA (reference sequence). V shed 1 base and J 4 bases; nucleotides not matched to a gene: 12. This CDR3 contains 17 residues. The DNA for the CDR3 is TGCAGTGCTAGAGGTAGCGGGAGAGGGGTTTTCGCAGATACGCAGTATTTT. It specifies CSARGSGRGVFADTQYF.

J is TRBJ2-1 and V is TRBV18, with D maybe TRBD2 (5 bases). Germline V gene lookup returns CDR1 KGHSH and CDR2 LQKENI. The CDR3 is made up of 16 amino acids. V lost 4 bases and J 6 bases, leaving 19 bases between the germline ends. CDR3 sequence: CASSQTPPTGGNEQFF. As DNA, the CDR3 is TGTGCCAGCTCACAAACACCACCAACCGGAGGCAATGAGCAGTTCTTC. Combining the CDR3 with reference TRBV18 and TRBJ2-1 gives the whole variable domain NAGVMQNPRHLVRRRGQEARLRCSPMKGHSHVYWYRQLPEEGLKFMVYLQKENIIDESGMPKERFSAEFPKEGPSILRIQQVVRGDSAAYFCASSQTPPTGGNEQFFGPGTRLTVL.

This sequence joins TRBV21-1 and TRBJ2-3; the listed D gene, TRBD2, was not tested against the DNA. TRBV21-1 represents a pseudogene. This CDR3 region has 15 residues. The CDR3 nucleotides read TGTGCCAACTTTCCCCTCCCCCCAGTCACAGATACGCAGTATTTT. It translates to CANFPLPPVTDTQYF.

The chain carries TRBV29-1 and TRBJ2-7; 8 nucleotides match TRBD1. The germline V gene encodes CDR1 SQVTM and CDR2 ANQGSEA. CDR3 length: 18 residues. Germline trimming cut 3 bases from V and 0 bases from J; bases unmatched to any gene: 16. CDR3 region: CSVEGRRVGTGFSYEQYF. The CDR3 DNA sequence: TGCAGCGTTGAGGGCCGAAGGGTCGGGACAGGCTTCTCCTACGAGCAGTACTTC.

The chain links TRBV4-1 to TRBJ2-3, with D perhaps matching TRBD2 (6 bases). Germline-derived CDR1 and CDR2 are MGHRA and YSYEKL. The CDR3 is made up of 17 amino acids. V lost 5 bases and J lost 1, with 19 bases in between. This chain's CDR3 is CASSFIGGDRRTDTQYF. DNA for the CDR3: TGCGCCAGCAGCTTCATCGGAGGGGACCGTCGCACAGATACGCAGTATTTT.

The chain couples TRBV12-3 or TRBV12-4 to TRBJ2-4, with 9 bases lining up with TRBD2. The CDR3 length is 14 residues. V trimming: 5 bases; J trimming: 7 bases; junction bases outside the gene matches: 6. The CDR3 here is CASSDGTSGNIQYF. The CDR3 DNA sequence: TGTGCCAGCAGTGATGGCACTAGCGGGAACATTCAGTACTTC.

This clonotype was seen only a few times. The rearrangement joins TRBV27 to TRBJ1-4, with D possibly matching TRBD1 (5 bases). Trimming shortened V by 4 bases and J by 2 bases, and 14 bases separated the two germline ends. This CDR3 contains 16 residues. Germline assignment: CDR1 MNHEY and CDR2 SMNVEV (reference sequence). The CDR3 nucleotides read TGTGCCAGCAGTTCCCAGGGCGGGGTGACTAATGAAAAACTGTTTTTT. As protein: CASSSQGGVTNEKLFF.

This clonotype showed up many times. The J gene is TRBJ1-3, the V gene TRBV7-6; D gene uncertain. Trimming left V 3 bases short and J 0 bases short, with 6 bases between. Germline values: CDR1 SGHVS, CDR2 FNYEAQ. This CDR3 comprises 14 residues. The CDR3 spells CASSFGFSGNTIYF. In DNA form, the CDR3 reads TGTGCCAGCAGCTTCGGATTCTCTGGAAACACCATATATTTT.

This clonotype was seen a few times. The rearrangement uses TRBV6-5 and TRBJ2-1; D is unresolved. The CDR3 extends over 11 amino acids. Trimming removed 9 bases from V and 8 bases from J, with 11 bases in between. From germline, CDR1 is MNHEY and CDR2 SVGAGI. DNA of the CDR3: TGTGCCAGTGGGTCGGGCCATGAGCAGTTCTTC. It is translated as CASGSGHEQFF.

The chain recombines TRBV11-2 with TRBJ2-2; D could derive from TRBD1 or TRBD2 (5 bases each). CDR1 is SGHAT, CDR2 FQNNGV, per germline. V was pared by 3 bases and J by 6 bases, with 11 bases between. The CDR3 length is 14 residues. The CDR3 sequence is CASSLGVGSGELFF. CDR3 sequence (DNA): TGTGCCAGCAGCTTGGGGGTCGGGTCCGGGGAGCTGTTTTTT.

The chain has TRBV6-5 and TRBJ1-1; D ambiguous. V lost 0 bases and J lost 3, with 8 bases in between. The CDR3 totals 14 residues. Germline V lookup: CDR1 MNHEY, CDR2 SVGAGI. In nucleotides, the CDR3 is TGTGCCAGCAGTTACTCCGGGGAAGACACTGAAGCTTTCTTT. It encodes CASSYSGEDTEAFF.

This clonotype was picked up a small number of times. The V gene is TRBV5-1, the J gene TRBJ2-4; 9 bases match TRBD2. There are 17 residues in the CDR3. Germline values: CDR1 SGHRS, CDR2 YFSETQ. V was clipped by 3 bases and J by 2 bases; unmatched bases: 9. The CDR3 DNA follows: TGCGCCAGCAGCTATAGCGGGAGTGGGACCCCCAAAAACATTCAGTACTTC. It yields the protein CASSYSGSGTPKNIQYF. The whole variable domain, remainder taken from reference TRBV5-1 and TRBJ2-4, is KAGVTQTPRYLIKTRGQQVTLSCSPISGHRSVSWYQQTPGQGLQFLFEYFSETQRNKGNFPGRFSGRQFSNSRSEMNVSTLELGDSALYLCASSYSGSGTPKNIQYFGAGTRLSVL.

This chain uses TRBV5-1 with TRBJ2-5, with 11 bases that match TRBD2. Trimming cost V 5 bases and J 4 bases; bases outside gene matches: 7. Germline V gene sequence: CDR1 SGHRS, CDR2 YFSETQ. This CDR3 is built from 15 residues. This CDR3 is CASSTSGRLGETQYF. The CDR3 nucleotides are TGCGCCAGCAGTACTAGCGGGAGATTAGGAGAGACCCAGTACTTC. The entire variable domain, with the rest obtained from reference TRBV5-1 and TRBJ2-5, is as follows: KAGVTQTPRYLIKTRGQQVTLSCSPISGHRSVSWYQQTPGQGLQFLFEYFSETQRNKGNFPGRFSGRQFSNSRSEMNVSTLELGDSALYLCASSTSGRLGETQYFGPGTRLLVL.

The V call is TRBV12-3 or TRBV12-4, the J call TRBJ1-4, with a weak D call TRBD1 (6 bases). There are 14 residues in the CDR3. Trimming took off 6 bases at V and 8 bases at J, with 16 bases between the two ends. The CDR3: CASSAGQGQEKLFF. In DNA, the CDR3 is TGTGCCAGCAGCGCGGGACAAGGACAAGAAAAACTGTTTTTT.

The chain has TRBV7-2 and TRBJ2-5; 10 bases map to TRBD2. Looked up from germline, CDR1 is SGHTA and CDR2 is FQGNSA. The CDR3 has 16 amino acids. V lost 4 bases and J lost 5; bases outside the gene matches: 10. The CDR3 sequence is CASSSLAGVLPETQYF. The CDR3 coding sequence is TGTGCCAGCAGCTCCCTAGCGGGAGTCCTTCCGGAGACCCAGTACTTC.